The T cell receptor beta chain described here comes from a study of cytomegalovirus exposure and HLA in healthy donors. Study-wide points: Later work found most CMV-associated TCR beta chains apparently HLA-restricted. A previous analysis found most TCR beta V segments productive roughly 87% or roughly 30% of the time.

The donors were healthy bone marrow donors. Though probably carrying unrecorded immune exposures, donors were nominally healthy at sampling. Turning to this clone: Its matching antigen is unknown.

PCR amplification relied on 60 Vbeta primers (plus 13 Jbeta primers). Measured with immunoSEQ multiplex PCR; TCRdb has only the in-frame clones, and not every one. The top ten hold roughly 0.82% of the sample, which has roughly 180,000 clones, 70% to 80% seen once. Deletions cut 1 base from V and 0 bases from J, with 11 bases between. This CDR3 is built from 16 residues. Germline lookup yields CDR1 SGDLS and CDR2 YYNGEE. The chain carries TRBV9 and TRBJ1-3; possible D gene TRBD1, 5 bases. Sequenced input: PBMCs. This receptor was obtained from a female donor in good health and CMV-seronegative. The CDR3: CASSVYQGLSGNTIYF. CDR3 nucleotide sequence: TGTGCCAGCAGCGTATATCAGGGTCTCTCTGGAAACACCATATATTTT.